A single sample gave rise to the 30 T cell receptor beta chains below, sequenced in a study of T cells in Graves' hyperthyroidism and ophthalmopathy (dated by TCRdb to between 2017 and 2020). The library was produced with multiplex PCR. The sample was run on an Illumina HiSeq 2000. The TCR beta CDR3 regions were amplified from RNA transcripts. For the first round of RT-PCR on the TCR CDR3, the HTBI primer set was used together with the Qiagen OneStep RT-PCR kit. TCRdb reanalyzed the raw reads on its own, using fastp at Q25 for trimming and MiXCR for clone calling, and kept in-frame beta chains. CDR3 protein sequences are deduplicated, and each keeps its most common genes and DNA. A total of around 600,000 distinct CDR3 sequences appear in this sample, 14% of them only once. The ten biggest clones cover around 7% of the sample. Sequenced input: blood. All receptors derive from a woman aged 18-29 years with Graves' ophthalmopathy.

The CDR3 loop is CSALLAGGNTGELFF. The DNA for the CDR3 is TGCAGTGCTCTACTAGCGGGAGGAAACACCGGGGAGCTGTTTTTT. V and J are TRBV20-1 and TRBJ2-2; TRBD2 aligns across 12 bases. The CDR3 is made up of 15 amino acids. Per the germline V gene, CDR1 is DFQATT and CDR2 is SNEGSKA (reference sequence). V gave up 5 bases and J gave up 2 bases; unmatched junction bases: 3.

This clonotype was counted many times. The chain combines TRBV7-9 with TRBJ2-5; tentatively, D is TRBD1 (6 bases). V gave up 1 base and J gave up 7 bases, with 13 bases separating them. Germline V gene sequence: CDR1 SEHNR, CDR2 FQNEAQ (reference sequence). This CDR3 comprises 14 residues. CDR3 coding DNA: TGTGCCAGCAGCTTAGGAAGACAGGCGGCGACCCAGTACTTC. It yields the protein CASSLGRQAATQYF.

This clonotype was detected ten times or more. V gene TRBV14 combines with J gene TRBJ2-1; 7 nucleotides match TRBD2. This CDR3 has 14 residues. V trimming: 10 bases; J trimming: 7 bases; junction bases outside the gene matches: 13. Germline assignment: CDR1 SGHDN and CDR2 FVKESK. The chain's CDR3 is CATRLTGGGNEQFF. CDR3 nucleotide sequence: TGTGCCACCCGCCTTACGGGAGGAGGGAATGAGCAGTTCTTC.

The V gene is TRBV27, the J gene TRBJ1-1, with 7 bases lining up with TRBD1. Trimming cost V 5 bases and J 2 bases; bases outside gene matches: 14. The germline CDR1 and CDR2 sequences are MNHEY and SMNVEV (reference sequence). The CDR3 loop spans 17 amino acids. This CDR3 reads CASSSRGLRDRNTEAFF. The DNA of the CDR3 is TGTGCCAGCAGTAGCCGGGGACTCCGGGACAGAAACACTGAAGCTTTCTTT.

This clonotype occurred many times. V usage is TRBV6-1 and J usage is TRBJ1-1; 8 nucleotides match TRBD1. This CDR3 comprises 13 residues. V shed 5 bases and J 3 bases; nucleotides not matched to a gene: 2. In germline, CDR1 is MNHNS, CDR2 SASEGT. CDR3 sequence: CASSLTGDTEAFF. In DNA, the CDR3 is TGTGCCAGCAGTCTGACAGGGGACACTGAAGCTTTCTTT.

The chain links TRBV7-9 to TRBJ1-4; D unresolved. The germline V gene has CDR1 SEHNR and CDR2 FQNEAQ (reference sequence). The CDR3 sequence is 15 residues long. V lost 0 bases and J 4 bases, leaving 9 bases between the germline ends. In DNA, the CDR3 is TGTGCCAGCAGCTTAGCTGGGTCGCTTAATGAAAAACTGTTTTTT. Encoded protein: CASSLAGSLNEKLFF.

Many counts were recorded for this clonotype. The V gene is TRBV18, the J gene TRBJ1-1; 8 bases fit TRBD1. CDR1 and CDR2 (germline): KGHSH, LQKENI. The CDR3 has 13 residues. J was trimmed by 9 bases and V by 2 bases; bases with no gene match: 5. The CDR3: CASSPGGDRQAFF. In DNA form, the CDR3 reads TGTGCCAGCTCACCAGGAGGGGACAGGCAAGCTTTCTTT.

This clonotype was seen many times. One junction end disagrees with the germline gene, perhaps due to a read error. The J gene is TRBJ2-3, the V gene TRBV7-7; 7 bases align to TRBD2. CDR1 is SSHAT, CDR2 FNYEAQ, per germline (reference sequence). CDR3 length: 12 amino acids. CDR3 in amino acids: CASSGNTDTQYF. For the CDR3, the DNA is TGTGCTAGCAGCGGGAACACAGATACGCAGTATTTT.

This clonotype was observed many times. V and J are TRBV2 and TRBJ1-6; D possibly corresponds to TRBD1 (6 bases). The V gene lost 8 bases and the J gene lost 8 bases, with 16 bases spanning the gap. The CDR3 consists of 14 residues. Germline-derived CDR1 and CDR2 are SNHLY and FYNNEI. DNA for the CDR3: TGTGCCAGCTTGGGGCTTAGGGGGTATTCACCCCTCCACTTT. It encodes CASLGLRGYSPLHF.

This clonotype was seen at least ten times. Written as DNA, the CDR3 is TGTGCCAGTGGGGCGGGGGAGACTGAAGCTTTCTTT. Its translation: CASGAGETEAFF. J is TRBJ1-1 and V is TRBV28; tentatively, D is TRBD1 (5 bases). Trimming left V 9 bases short and J 5 bases short, with 13 bases between. This CDR3 is built from 12 residues. CDR1 and CDR2 (germline): MDHEN, SYDVKM.

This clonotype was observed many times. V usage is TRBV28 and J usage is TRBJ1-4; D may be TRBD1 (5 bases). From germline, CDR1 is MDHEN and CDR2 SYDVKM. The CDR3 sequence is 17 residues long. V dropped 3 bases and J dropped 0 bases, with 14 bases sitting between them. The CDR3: CASSFPRARPTNEKLFF. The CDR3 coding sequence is TGTGCCAGCAGTTTTCCCAGGGCCCGACCAACTAATGAAAAACTGTTTTTT.

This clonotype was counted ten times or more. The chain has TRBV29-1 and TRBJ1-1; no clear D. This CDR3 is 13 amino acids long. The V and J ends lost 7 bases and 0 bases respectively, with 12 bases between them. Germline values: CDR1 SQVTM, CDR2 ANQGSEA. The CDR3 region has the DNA TGCAGCGCGGAACACCGCATGAACACTGAAGCTTTCTTT. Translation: CSAEHRMNTEAFF.

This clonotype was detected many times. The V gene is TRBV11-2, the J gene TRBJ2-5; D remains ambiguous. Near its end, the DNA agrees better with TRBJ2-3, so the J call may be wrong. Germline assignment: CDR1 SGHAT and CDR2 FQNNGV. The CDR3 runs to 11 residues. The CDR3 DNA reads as TGTGCCAGCAGCTTAGGTGGTACGCAGTATTTT. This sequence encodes CASSLGGTQYF.

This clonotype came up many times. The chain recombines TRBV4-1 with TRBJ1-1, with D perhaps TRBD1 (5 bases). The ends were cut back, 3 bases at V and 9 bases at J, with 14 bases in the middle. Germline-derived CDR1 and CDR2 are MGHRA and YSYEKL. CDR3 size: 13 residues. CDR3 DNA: TGCGCCAGCAGCCAGGTGATCAGGGAGAAAGCTTTCTTT. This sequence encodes CASSQVIREKAFF.

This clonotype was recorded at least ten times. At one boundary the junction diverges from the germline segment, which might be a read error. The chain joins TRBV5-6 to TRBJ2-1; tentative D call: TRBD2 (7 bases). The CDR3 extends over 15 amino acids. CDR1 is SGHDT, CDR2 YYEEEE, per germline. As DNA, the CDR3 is TGTGCCAGCGGCTTTGGGGGCGGGAGACACAATGAGCAGTTCTTC. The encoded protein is CASGFGGGRHNEQFF.

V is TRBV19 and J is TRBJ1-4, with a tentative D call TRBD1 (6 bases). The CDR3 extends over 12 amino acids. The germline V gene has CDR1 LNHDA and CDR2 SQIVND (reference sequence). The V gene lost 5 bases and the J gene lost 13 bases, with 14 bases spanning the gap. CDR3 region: CASSSRDRLLFF. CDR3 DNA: TGTGCCAGTAGTTCACGCGACAGGCTACTGTTTTTT.

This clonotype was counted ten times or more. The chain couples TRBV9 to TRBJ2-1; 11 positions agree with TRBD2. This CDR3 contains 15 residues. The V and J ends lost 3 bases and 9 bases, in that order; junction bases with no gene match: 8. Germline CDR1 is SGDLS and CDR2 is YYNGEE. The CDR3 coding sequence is TGTGCCAGCAGCGGACGACTAGCGGGAAGTGCTGAGCAGTTCTTC. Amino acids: CASSGRLAGSAEQFF.

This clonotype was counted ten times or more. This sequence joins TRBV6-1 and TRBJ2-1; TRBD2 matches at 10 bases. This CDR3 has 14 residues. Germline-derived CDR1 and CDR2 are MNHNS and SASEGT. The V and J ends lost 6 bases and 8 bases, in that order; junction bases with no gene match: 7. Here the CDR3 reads CASRDWTSGYEQFF. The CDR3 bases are TGTGCCAGCAGGGACTGGACTAGCGGTTATGAGCAGTTCTTC.

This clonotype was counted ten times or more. This chain's CDR3 is CASSLRSASGSSYEQYF. CDR3 coding DNA: TGTGCCAGCAGCTTAAGGTCGGCTAGCGGGAGTTCCTACGAGCAGTACTTC. V is TRBV7-8 and J is TRBJ2-7; TRBD2 aligns across 10 bases. V lost 2 bases to trimming and J lost 1 base; unmatched junction nucleotides: 8. This CDR3 region has 17 residues. Germline V lookup: CDR1 SGHVS, CDR2 FQNEAQ. The full variable domain, its missing parts supplied by reference TRBV7-8 and TRBJ2-7, is GAGVSQSPRYKVAKRGQDVALRCDPISGHVSLFWYQQALGQGPEFLTYFQNEAQLDKSGLPSDRFFAERPEGSVSTLKIQRTQQEDSAVYLCASSLRSASGSSYEQYFGPGTRLTVT.

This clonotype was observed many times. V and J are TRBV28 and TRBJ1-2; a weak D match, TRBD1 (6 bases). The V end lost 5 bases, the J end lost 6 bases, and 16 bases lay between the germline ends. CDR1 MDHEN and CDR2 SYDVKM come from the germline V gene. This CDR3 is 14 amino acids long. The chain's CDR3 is CASSPGQTKDGYTF. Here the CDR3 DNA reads TGTGCCAGCAGTCCCGGACAGACGAAGGATGGCTACACCTTC.

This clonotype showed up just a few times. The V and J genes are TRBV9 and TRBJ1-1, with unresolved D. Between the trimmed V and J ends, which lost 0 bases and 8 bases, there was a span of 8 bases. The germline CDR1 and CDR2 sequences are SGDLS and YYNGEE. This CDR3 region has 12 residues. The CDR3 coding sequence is TGTGCCAGCAGCGTAGAGTCAAGGGAAGCTTTCTTT. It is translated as CASSVESREAFF.

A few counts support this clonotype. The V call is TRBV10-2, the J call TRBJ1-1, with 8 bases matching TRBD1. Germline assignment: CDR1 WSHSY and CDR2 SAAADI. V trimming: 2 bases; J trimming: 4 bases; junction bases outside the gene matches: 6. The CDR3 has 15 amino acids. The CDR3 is CASSEMGRGPTEAFF. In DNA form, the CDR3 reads TGCGCCAGCAGTGAGATGGGCAGGGGGCCCACTGAAGCTTTCTTT.

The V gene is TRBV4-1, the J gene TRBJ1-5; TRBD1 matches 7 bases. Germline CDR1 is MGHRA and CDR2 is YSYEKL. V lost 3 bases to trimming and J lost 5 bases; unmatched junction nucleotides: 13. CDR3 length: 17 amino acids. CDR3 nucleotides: TGCGCCAGCAGCCAGGGCCAATACAGGGGATTGCATCAGCCCCAGCATTTT. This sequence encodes CASSQGQYRGLHQPQHF.

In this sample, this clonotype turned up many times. CDR3 residues: CSARDQGRTNEQFF. CDR3 bases: TGCAGTGCTAGAGATCAGGGTCGGACTAATGAGCAGTTCTTC. The J gene is TRBJ2-1, the V gene TRBV20-1, with D perhaps given as TRBD1 or TRBD2 (5 bases each). The CDR3 is made up of 14 amino acids. Per the germline V gene, CDR1 is DFQATT and CDR2 is SNEGSKA (reference sequence). The V end was cut by 0 bases, the J end by 7 bases, with 13 bases between.

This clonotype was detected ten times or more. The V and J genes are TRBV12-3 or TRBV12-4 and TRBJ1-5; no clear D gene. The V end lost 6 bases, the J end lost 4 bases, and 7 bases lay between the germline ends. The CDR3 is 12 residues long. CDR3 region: CASRGWNQPQHF. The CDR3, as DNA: TGTGCCAGCAGGGGGTGGAATCAGCCCCAGCATTTT.

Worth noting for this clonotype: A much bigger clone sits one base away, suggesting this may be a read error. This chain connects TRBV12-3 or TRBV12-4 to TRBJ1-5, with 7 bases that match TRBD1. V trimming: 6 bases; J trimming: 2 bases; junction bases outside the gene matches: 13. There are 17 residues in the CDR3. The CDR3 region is CASRVLRNTGGNQPQHF. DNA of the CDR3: TGTGCCAGCAGGGTACTTAGAAACACAGGGGGCAATCAGCCCCAGCATTTT.

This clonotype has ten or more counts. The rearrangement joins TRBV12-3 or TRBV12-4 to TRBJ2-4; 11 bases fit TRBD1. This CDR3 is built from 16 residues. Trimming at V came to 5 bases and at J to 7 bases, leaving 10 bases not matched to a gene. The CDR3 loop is CASSPQTGTGGNIQYF. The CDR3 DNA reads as TGTGCCAGCAGTCCCCAGACCGGGACAGGGGGTAACATTCAGTACTTC.

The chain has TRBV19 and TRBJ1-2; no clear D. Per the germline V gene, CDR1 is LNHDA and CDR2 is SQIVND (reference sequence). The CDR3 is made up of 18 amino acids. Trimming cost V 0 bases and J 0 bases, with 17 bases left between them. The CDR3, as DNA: TGTGCCAGTAGTATAGATGGATCGAGGAGGGCCCCTAACTATGGCTACACCTTC. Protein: CASSIDGSRRAPNYGYTF.

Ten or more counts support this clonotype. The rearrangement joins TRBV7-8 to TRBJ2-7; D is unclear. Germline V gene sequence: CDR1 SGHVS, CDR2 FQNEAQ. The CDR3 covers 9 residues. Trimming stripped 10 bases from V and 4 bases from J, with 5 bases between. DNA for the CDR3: TGTGCCACAGAGTACGAGCAGTACTTC. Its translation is CATEYEQYF.

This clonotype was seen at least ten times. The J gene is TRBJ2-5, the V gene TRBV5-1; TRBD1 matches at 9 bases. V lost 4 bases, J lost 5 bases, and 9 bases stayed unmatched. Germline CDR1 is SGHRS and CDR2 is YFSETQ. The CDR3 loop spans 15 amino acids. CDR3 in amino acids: CASSTDRGRAETQYF. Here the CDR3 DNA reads TGCGCCAGCAGCACCGACAGGGGGAGAGCTGAGACCCAGTACTTC.